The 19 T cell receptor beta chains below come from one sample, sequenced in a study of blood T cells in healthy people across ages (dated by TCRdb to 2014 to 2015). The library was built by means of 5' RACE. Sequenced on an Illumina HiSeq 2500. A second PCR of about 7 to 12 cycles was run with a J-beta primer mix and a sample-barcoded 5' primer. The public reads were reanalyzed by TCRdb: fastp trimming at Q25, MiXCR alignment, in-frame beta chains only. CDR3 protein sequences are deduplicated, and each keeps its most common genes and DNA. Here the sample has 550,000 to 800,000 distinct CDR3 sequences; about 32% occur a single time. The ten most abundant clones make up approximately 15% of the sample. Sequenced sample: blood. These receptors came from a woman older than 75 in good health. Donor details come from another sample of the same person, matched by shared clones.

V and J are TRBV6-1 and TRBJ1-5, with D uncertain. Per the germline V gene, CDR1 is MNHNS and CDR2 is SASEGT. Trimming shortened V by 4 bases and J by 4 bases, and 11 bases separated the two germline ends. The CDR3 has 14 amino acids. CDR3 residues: CASSGWGGNQPQHF. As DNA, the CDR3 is TGTGCCAGCAGTGGCTGGGGAGGAAATCAGCCCCAGCATTTT.

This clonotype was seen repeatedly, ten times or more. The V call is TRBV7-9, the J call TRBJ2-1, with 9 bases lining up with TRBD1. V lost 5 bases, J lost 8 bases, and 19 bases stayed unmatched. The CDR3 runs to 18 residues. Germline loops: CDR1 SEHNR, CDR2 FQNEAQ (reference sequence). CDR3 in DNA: TGTGCCAGCAGCCCCCATGAGGTTGACAGGGGGACGGTATATGAGCAGTTCTTC. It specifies CASSPHEVDRGTVYEQFF.

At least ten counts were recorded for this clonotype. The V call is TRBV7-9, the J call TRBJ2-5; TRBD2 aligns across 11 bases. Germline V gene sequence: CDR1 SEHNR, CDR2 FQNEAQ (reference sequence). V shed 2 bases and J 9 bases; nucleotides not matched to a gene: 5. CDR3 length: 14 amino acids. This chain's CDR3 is CASSLRLAGKAQYF. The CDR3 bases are TGTGCCAGCAGCTTACGACTAGCGGGGAAGGCCCAGTACTTC.

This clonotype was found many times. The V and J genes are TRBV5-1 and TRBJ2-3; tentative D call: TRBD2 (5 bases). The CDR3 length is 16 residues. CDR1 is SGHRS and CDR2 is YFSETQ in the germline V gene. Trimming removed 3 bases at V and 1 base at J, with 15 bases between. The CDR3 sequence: CASSSGGFGGTDTQYF. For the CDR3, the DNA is TGCGCCAGCAGCTCCGGTGGGTTCGGGGGCACAGATACGCAGTATTTT.

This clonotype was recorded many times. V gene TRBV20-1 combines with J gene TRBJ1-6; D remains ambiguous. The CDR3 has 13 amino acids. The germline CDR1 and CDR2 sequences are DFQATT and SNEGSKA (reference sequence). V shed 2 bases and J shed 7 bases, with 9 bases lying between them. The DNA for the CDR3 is TGCAGTGCTAGAACGAACGTGAATTCACCCCTCCACTTT. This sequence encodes CSARTNVNSPLHF.

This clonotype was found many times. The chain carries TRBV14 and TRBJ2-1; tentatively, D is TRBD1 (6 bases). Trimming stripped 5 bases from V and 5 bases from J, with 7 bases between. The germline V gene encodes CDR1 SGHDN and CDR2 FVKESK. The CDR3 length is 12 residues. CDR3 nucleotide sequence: TGTGCCAGCAGCTGGGACAACAATGAGCAGTTCTTC. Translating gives CASSWDNNEQFF.

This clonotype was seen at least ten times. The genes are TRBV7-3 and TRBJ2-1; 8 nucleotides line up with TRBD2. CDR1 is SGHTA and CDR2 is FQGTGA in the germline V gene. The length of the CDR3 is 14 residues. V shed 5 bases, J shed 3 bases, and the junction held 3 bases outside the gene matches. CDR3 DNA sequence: TGTGCCAGCAGCGAGGCGGGGGGCTACAATGAGCAGTTCTTC. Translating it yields CASSEAGGYNEQFF.

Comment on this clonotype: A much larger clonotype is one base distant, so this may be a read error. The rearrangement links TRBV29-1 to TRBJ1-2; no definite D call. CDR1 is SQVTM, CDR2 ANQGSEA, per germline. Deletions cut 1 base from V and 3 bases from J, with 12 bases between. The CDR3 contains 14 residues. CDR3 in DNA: TGCAGCGTTGAAGGTCTAGAACCTCACTATGGCTACACCTTC. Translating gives CSVEGLEPHYGYTF. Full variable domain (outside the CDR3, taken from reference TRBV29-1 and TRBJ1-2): SAVISQKPSRDICQRGTSLTIQCQVDSQVTMMFWYRQQPGQSLTLIATANQGSEATYESGFVIDKFPISRPNLTFSTLTVSNMSPEDSSIYLCSVEGLEPHYGYTFGSGTRLTVV.

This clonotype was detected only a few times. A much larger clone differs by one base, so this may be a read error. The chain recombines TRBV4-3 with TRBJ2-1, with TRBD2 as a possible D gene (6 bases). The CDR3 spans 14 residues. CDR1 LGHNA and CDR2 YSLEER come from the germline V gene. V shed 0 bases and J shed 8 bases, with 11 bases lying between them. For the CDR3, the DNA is TGCGCCAGCAGCCAAGAAGGGACGGGAGATGAGCAGTTCTTC. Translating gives CASSQEGTGDEQFF.

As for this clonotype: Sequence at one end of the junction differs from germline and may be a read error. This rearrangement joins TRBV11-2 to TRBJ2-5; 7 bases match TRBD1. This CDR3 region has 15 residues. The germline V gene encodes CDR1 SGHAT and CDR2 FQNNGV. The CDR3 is CASSLGGTAQETQDF. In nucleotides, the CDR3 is TGTGCCAGCAGCTTAGGGGGGACAGCTCAAGAGACCCAGGACTTC. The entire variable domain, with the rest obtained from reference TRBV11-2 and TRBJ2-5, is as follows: EAGVAQSPRYKIIEKRQSVAFWCNPISGHATLYWYQQILGQGPKLLIQFQNNGVVDDSQLPKDRFSAERLKGVDSTLKIQPAKLEDSAVYLCASSLGGTAQETQDFGPGTRLLVL.

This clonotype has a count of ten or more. The CDR3 DNA reads TGTGCCAGCAGCTTGAGGGGGCGTTCTAGCGGGGGGCCCACAGATACGCAGTATTTT. Translated, it gives CASSLRGRSSGGPTDTQYF. V is TRBV7-2 and J is TRBJ2-3, with 11 nucleotides matching TRBD2. The CDR3 extends over 19 amino acids. Germline loops: CDR1 SGHTA, CDR2 FQGNSA. The V gene end was trimmed by 3 bases and the J gene end by 2 bases; junction bases not matched to a gene: 13.

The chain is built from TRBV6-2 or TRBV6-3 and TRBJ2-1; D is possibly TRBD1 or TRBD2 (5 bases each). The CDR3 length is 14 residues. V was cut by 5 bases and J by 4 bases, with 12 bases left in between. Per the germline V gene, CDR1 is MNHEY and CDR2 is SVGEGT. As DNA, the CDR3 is TGTGCCAGCAGTACCGGGACCAAATACAATGAGCAGTTCTTC. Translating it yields CASSTGTKYNEQFF.

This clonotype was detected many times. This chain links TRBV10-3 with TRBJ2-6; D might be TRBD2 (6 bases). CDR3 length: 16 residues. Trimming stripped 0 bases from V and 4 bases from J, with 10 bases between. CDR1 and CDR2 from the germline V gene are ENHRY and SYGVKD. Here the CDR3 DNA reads TGTGCCATCAGTGAGTCGGGGGGTAACGGGGCCAACGTCCTGACTTTC. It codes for CAISESGGNGANVLTF.

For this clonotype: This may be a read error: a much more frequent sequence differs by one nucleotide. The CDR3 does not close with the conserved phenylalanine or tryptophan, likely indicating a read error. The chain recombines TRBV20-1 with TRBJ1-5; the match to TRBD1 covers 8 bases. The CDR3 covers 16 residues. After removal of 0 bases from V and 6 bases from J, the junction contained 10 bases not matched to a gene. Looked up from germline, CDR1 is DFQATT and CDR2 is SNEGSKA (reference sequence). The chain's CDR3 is CSARDPGQGWGQPQHV. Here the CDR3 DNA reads TGCAGTGCTAGAGATCCTGGACAGGGATGGGGTCAGCCCCAGCATGTT.

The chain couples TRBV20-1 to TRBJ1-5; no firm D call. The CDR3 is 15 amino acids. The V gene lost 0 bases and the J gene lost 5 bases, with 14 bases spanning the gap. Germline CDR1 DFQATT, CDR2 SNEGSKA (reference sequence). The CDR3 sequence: CSAREAGYLDQPQHF. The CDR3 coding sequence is TGCAGTGCTAGAGAGGCTGGGTATCTGGATCAGCCCCAGCATTTT.

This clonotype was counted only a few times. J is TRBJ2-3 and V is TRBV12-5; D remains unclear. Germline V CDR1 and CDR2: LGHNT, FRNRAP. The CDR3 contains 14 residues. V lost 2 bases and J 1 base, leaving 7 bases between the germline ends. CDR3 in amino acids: CASGLSGRTDTQYF. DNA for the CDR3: TGTGCTAGTGGTTTGTCAGGCCGCACAGATACGCAGTATTTT. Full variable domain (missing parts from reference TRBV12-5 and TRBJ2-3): DARVTQTPRHKVTEMGQEVTMRCQPILGHNTVFWYRQTMMQGLELLAYFRNRAPLDDSGMPKDRFSAEMPDATLATLKIQPSEPRDSAVYFCASGLSGRTDTQYFGPGTRLTVL.

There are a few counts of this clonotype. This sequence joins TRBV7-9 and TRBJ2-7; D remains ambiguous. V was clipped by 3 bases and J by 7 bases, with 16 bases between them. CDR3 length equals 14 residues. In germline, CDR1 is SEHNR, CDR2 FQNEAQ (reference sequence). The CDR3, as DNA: TGTGCCAGCAGCTTTGGACCGGTGGTTGGTGAGCAGTACTTC. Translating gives CASSFGPVVGEQYF.

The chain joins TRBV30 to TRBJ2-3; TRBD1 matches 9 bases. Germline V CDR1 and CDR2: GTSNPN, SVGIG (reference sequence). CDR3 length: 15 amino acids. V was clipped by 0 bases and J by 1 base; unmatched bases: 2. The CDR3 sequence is CAWSVRTGGTDTQYF. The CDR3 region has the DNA TGTGCCTGGAGTGTAAGGACAGGGGGCACAGATACGCAGTATTTT.

CDR3 region: CASSSERLNKNIQYF. The CDR3 bases are TGTGCCAGCAGTTCTGAGCGGCTAAACAAAAACATTCAGTACTTC. V and J are TRBV12-3 or TRBV12-4 and TRBJ2-4, with D possibly being TRBD2 (5 bases). The CDR3 length is 15 residues. V was clipped by 4 bases and J by 3 bases, with 13 bases between them.